What follows describes a single T cell receptor (beta chain). What this receptor recognizes is not known. Nothing much larger sits one base from this clone, and base qualities are not available. Each donor gave one peripheral blood draw, averaging around 0.11 L, which was collected into heparinised tubes. Naive, central memory, regulatory and stem cell-like memory CD4+ T cells were sorted on a BD FACSAria II using a panel including CD45RO, CCR7, CD25, CD127, CD95 and CD27. All sorted populations exceeded 95% purity. Right away, PBMCs were isolated by Lymphoprep density gradient centrifugation and were stained directly, with no culture step. To minimize batch effects, samples were stained and sorted in pairs, one healthy donor with one patient per experiment. The source of the sample is a study of beta chain features in type 1 diabetes listed by TCRdb under 2018. In the study overall: Mean age, gender distribution, total cell number and subset yield were not different between patients and healthy donors. Naive and central memory subsets were obtained from all 30 or so donors, but regulatory and stem cell-like memory subsets were isolated from only 8 patients and about 8 healthy donors. Across all samples, around 99 million sorted cells were examined, and cell number per subset correlated strongly with RNA yield. The study compared TCRB repertoires of sorted circulating CD4+ T cell subsets between recently diagnosed type 1 diabetes patients and matched healthy donors.

Results the study describes overall, beyond this receptor: Fewer insertions and more nucleotide deletions at VDJ recombination sites were observed in patients with type 1 diabetes, implying thymic rearrangement abnormalities. PCR might favor shorter templates, but patient and control samples were amplified and corrected together, so any skew would affect both groups equally. Because the HLA sub-analyses included only small numbers of individuals, any influence of HLA type on TCRB rearrangement was left unresolved. In all four CD4+ subsets, TCRB CDR3 length was moderately but significantly shorter in type 1 diabetes patients. Naive, central memory and regulatory TCRB repertoires appeared more similar among patients than among healthy donors. Because cDNA was sequenced instead of genomic DNA, highly expressing activated cells could be over-represented, though the groups showed no difference in activation or CD3 levels.

Reading from cysteine to phenylalanine, the CDR3 counts 15 amino acids. The sequence is cut down to CDR3 DNA, 45 bases in frame from base 1. V is pruned by 0 bases and J by 5 bases, leaving 3 bases of the junction without a gene match. The germline V gene supplies CDR1 MNHEY and CDR2 SVGAGI. The High Capacity cDNA Reverse Transcription Kit was used to reverse transcribe all of the isolated RNA, meaning that expressed TCRB transcripts were what got sequenced. Deep immunoSEQ sequencing was performed on naive, central memory and regulatory T cell samples, with an average of approximately 4 million total reads per sample. After sorted cells were lysed in RLT buffer, RNA was extracted with DNase-treated RNeasy Micro or Mini kits, with the choice depending on cell number. To prevent cross-contamination, each cell subset was processed individually, whereas patient and healthy donor samples were processed jointly. TCRB sequences were amplified from cDNA with the immunoSEQ multiplex PCR, producing 87-bp fragments spanning the CDR3 region. Sequencing of the amplicons was done on the Illumina HiSeq platform. Under the source paper's analysis protocol: PCR bias was computationally corrected using synthetic template baselines, reads within Hamming distance 2 were collapsed, and singletons that could not be merged were discarded. By aligning reads against IMGT, V, D and J genes, CDR3 length, and insertions or deletions at six rearrangement sites were assigned. Within each subset, clonotype counts were normalized to sorted cell number, and only after that were true diversity and Gini coefficients computed with the tcR R package. The overlap coefficient, calculated on TCRB nucleotide sequences, was used to measure repertoire sharing. Out-of-frame TCRB sequences from naive cells were analyzed to stand in for the pre-selection repertoire. TCRdb's version of the immuneACCESS table is confined to in-frame rearrangements and falls short of the full clone set. An unresolved V gene accounts for under half of the shortfall where checked; the remainder is of unknown origin. V, J and clone size reflect that table, while D and trimming were determined from the DNA. For this sample there are 300,000 to 450,000 clones; roughly 21% appear just once. Of the sample, about 0.044% falls within the top ten clones.

The TCR comes from a woman in her late teens or twenties in good health. Sequencing used naive CD4+ T cells from blood. Taken with the paper, the label for cell subset or site translates to: true naive CD4+ T cells. The chain joins TRBV6-5 to TRBJ1-5; 8 of the junction bases match TRBD1. The sequenced DNA: TGTGCCAGCAGTTACTCGAACAGGGGGGATCAGCCCCAGCATTTT. Its product reads: CASSYSNRGDQPQHF.